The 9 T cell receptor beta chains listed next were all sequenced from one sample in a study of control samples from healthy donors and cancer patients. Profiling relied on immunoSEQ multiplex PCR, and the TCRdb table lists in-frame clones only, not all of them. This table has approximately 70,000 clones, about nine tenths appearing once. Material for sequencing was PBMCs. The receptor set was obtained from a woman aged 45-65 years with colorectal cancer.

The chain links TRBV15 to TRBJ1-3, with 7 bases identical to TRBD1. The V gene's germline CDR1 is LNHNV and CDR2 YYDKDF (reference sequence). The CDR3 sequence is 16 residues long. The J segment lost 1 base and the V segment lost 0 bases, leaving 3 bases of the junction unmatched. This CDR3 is CATSRDRGISGNTIYF. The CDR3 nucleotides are TGTGCCACCAGCAGAGACAGGGGGATTTCTGGAAACACCATATATTTT.

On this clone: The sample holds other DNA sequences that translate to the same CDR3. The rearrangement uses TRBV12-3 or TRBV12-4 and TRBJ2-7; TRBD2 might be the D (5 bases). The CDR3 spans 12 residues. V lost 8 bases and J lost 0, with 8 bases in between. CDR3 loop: CASGGSSYEQYF. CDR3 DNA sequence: TGTGCCAGCGGAGGCAGCTCCTACGAGCAGTACTTC.

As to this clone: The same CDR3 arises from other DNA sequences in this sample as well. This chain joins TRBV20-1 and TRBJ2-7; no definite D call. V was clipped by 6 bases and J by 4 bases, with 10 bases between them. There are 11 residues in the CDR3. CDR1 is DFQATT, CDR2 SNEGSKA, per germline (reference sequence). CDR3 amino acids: CSAQTSYEQYF. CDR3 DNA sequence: TGCAGTGCCCAGACATCTTACGAGCAGTACTTC.

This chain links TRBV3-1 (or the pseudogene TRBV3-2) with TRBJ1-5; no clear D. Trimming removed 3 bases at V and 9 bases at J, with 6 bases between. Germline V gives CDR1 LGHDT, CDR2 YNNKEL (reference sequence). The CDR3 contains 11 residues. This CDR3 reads CASSHGGPQHF. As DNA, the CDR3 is TGTGCCAGCAGCCACGGTGGGCCCCAGCATTTT.

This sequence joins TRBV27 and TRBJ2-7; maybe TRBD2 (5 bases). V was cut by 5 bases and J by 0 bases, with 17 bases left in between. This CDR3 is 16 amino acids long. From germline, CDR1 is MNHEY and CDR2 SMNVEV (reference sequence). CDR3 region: CASSLQPPGGSYEQYF. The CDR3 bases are TGTGCCAGCAGTCTACAGCCCCCTGGAGGCTCCTACGAGCAGTACTTC.

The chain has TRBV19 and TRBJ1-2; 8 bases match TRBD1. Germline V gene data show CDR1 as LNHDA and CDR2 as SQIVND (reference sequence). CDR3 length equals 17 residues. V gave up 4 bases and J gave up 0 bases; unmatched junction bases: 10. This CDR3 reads CASSTAGGVEANYGYTF. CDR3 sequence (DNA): TGTGCCAGTAGTACCGCAGGGGGCGTCGAAGCTAACTATGGCTACACCTTC.

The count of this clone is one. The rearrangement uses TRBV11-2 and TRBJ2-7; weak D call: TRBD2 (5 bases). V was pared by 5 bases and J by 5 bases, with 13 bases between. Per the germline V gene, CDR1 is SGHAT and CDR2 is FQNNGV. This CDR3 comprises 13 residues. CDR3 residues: CASSQEVLDEQYF. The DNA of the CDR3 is TGTGCCAGCAGCCAGGAGGTTCTTGACGAGCAGTACTTC.

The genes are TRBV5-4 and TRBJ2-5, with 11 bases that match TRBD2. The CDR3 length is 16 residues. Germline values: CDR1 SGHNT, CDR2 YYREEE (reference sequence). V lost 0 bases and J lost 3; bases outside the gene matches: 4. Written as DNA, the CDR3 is TGTGCCAGCAGCTTGGGGACGACTAGCGGGGAAGAGACCCAGTACTTC. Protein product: CASSLGTTSGEETQYF.

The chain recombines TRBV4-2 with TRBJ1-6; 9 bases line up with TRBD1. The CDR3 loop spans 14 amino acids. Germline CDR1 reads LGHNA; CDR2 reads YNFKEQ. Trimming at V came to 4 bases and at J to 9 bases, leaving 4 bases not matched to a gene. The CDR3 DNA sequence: TGTGCCAGCAGCCCCGGACAGGGGAGTTCACCCCTCCACTTT. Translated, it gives CASSPGQGSSPLHF.